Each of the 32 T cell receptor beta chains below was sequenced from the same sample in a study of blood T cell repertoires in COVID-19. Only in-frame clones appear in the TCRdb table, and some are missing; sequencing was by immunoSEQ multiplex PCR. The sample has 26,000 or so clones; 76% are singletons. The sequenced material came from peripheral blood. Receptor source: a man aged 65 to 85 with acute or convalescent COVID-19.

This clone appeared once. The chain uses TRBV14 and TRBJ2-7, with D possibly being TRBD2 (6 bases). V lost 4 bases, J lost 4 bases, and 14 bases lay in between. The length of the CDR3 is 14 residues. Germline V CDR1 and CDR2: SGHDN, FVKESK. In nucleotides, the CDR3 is TGTGCCAGCAGCCCTGCCGGGGGTGGGTACGAGCAGTACTTC. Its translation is CASSPAGGGYEQYF.

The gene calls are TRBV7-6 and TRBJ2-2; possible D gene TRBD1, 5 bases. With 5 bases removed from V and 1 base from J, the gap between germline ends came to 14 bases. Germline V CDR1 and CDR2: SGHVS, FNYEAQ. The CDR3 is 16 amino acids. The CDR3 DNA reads TGTGCCAGCAGCAGATTGACAGCGCAGAACACCGGGGAGCTGTTTTTT. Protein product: CASSRLTAQNTGELFF.

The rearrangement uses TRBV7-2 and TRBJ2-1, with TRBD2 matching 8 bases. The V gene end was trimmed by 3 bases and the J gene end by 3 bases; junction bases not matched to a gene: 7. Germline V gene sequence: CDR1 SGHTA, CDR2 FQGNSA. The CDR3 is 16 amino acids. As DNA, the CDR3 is TGTGCCAGCAGCTTCACGGGAGGGTTCGGCTACAATGAGCAGTTCTTC. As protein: CASSFTGGFGYNEQFF.

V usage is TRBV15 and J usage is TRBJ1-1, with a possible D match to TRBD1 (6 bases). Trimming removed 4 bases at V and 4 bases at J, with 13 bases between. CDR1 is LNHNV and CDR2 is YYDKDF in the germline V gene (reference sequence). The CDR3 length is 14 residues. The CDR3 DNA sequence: TGTGCCACCAGCAAACAGGGTGGACGCACTGAAGCTTTCTTT. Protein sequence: CATSKQGGRTEAFF.

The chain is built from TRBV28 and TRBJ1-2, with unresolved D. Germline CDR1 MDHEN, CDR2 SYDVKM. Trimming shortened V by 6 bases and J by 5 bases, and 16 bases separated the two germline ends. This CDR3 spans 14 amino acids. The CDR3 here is CASRAQPRGYGYTF. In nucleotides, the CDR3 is TGTGCCAGCAGGGCACAACCCCGGGGTTATGGCTACACCTTC.

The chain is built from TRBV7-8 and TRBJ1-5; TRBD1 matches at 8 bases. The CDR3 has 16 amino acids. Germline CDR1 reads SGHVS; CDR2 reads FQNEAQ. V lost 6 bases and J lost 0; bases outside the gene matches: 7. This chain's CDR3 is CASRLTGEYSNQPQHF. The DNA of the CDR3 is TGTGCCAGCAGGCTGACAGGGGAATATAGCAATCAGCCCCAGCATTTT.

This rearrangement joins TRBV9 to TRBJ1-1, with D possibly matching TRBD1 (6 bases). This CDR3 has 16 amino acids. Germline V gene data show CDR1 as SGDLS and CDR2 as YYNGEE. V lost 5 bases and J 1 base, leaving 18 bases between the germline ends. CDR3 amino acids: CASSRGGAVGNTEAFF. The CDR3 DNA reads TGTGCCAGCAGTCGAGGGGGGGCAGTCGGGAACACTGAAGCTTTCTTT.

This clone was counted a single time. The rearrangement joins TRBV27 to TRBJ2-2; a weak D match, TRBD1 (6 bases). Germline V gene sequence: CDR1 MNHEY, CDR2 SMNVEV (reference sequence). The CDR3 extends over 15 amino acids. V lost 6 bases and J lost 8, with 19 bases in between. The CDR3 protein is CASSQDSPATGELFF. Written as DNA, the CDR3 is TGTGCCAGCAGCCAGGACAGCCCCGCGACTGGGGAGCTGTTTTTT.

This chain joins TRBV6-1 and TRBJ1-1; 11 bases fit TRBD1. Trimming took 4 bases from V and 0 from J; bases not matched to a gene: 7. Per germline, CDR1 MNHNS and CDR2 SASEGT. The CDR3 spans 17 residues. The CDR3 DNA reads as TGTGCCAGCAGTGCATGGGGACAGGGGGGCATGAACACTGAAGCTTTCTTT. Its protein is CASSAWGQGGMNTEAFF.

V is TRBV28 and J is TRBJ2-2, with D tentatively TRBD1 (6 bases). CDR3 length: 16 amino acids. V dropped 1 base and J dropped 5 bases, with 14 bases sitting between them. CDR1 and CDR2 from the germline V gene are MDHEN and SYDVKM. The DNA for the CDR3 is TGTGCCAGCAGTTTATTGGGGGCTGGGAAAACCGGGGAGCTGTTTTTT. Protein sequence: CASSLLGAGKTGELFF.

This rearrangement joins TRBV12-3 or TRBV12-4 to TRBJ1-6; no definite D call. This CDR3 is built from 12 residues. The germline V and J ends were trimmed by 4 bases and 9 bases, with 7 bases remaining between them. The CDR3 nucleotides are TGTGCCAGCAGTTCCGAGGTTTCACCCCTCCACTTT. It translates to CASSSEVSPLHF.

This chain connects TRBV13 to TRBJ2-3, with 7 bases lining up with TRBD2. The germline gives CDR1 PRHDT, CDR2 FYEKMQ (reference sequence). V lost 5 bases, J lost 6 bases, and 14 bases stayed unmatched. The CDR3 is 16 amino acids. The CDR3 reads CASSLRGVRTTDTQYF. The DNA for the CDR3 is TGTGCCAGCAGCCTCCGGGGGGTCCGGACGACGGATACGCAGTATTTT. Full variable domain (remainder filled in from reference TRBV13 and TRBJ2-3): AAGVIQSPRHLIKEKRETATLKCYPIPRHDTVYWYQQGPGQDPQFLISFYEKMQSDKGSIPDRFSAQQFSDYHSELNMSSLELGDSALYFCASSLRGVRTTDTQYFGPGTRLTVL.

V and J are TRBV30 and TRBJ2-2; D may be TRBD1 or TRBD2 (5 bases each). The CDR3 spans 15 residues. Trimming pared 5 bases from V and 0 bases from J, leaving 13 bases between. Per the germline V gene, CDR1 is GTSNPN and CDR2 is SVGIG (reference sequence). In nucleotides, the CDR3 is TGTGCCTGGGGAGAGGGGTTAACGAACACCGGGGAGCTGTTTTTT. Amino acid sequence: CAWGEGLTNTGELFF.

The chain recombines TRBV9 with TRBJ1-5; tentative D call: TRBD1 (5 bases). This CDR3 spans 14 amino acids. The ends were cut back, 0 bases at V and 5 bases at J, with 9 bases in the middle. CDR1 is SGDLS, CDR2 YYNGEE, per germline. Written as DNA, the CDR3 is TGTGCCAGCAGCGTAGTGGGGACTGATCAGCCCCAGCATTTT. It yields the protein CASSVVGTDQPQHF.

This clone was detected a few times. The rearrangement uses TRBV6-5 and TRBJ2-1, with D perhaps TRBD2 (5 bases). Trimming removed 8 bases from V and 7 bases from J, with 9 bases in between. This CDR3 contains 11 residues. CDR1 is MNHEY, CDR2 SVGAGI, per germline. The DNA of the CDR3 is TGTGCCAGCCTCGGGGTTAATGAGCAGTTCTTC. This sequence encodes CASLGVNEQFF.

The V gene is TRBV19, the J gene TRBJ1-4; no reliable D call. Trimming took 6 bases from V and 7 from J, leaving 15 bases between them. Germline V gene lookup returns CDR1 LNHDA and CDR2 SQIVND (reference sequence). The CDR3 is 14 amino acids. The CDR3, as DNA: TGTGCCAGTAGCGCACAGTTGTTCGGTGAAAAACTGTTTTTT. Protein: CASSAQLFGEKLFF.

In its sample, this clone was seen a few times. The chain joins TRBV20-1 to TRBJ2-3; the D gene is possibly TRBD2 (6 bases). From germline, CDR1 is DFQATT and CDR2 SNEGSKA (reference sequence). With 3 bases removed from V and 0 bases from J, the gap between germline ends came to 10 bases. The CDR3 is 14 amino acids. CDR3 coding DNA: TGCAGTGCTAGTGGGCGGGGAAGCACAGATACGCAGTATTTT. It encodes CSASGRGSTDTQYF.

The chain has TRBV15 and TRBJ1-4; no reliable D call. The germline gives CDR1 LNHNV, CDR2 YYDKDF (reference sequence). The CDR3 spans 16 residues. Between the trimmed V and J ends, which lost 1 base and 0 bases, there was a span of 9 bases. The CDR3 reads CATSRVLSPTNEKLFF. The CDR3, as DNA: TGTGCCACCAGCAGAGTGCTAAGTCCAACTAATGAAAAACTGTTTTTT.

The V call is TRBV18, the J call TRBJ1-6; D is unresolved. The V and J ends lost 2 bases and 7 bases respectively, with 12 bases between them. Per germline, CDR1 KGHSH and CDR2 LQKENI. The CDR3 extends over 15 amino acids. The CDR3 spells CASSPGLQLNSPLHF. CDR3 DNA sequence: TGTGCCAGCTCACCAGGTCTACAGCTGAATTCACCCCTCCACTTT. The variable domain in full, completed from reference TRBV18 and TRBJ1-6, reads NAGVMQNPRHLVRRRGQEARLRCSPMKGHSHVYWYRQLPEEGLKFMVYLQKENIIDESGMPKERFSAEFPKEGPSILRIQQVVRGDSAAYFCASSPGLQLNSPLHFGNGTRLTVT.

The CDR3 DNA follows: TGTGCCAGCACAGAGACTAGCGGAGGTAGGGGGTCATACGAGCAGTACTTC. Translated: CASTETSGGRGSYEQYF. The V call is TRBV27, the J call TRBJ2-7; 9 bases align to TRBD2. The germline V gene has CDR1 MNHEY and CDR2 SMNVEV (reference sequence). J lost 4 bases, V lost 7 bases, and 17 bases had no gene match. This CDR3 has 17 residues.

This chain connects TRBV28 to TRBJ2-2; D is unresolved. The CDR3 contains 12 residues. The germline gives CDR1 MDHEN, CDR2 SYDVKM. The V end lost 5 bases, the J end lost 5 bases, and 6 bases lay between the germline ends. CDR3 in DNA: TGTGCCAGCAGTCTATTAACCGGGGAGCTGTTTTTT. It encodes CASSLLTGELFF.

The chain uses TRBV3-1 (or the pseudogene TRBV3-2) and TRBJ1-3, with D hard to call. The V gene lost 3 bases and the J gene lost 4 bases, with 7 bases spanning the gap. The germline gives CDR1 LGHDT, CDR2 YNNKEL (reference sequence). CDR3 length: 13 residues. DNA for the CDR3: TGTGCCAGCAGCCAGCTATCAGGAAACACCATATATTTT. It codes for CASSQLSGNTIYF.

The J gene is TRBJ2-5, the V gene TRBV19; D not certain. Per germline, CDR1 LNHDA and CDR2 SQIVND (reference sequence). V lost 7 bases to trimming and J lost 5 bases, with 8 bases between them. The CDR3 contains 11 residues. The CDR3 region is CASTLGETQYF. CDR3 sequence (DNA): TGTGCCAGTACGTTGGGCGAGACCCAGTACTTC.

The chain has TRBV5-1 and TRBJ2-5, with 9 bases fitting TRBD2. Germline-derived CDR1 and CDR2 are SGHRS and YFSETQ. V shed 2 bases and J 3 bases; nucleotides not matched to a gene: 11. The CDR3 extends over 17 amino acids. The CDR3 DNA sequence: TGCGCCAGCAGCTTCACTAGCGGGCTAAATGGGGAAGAGACCCAGTACTTC. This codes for CASSFTSGLNGEETQYF.

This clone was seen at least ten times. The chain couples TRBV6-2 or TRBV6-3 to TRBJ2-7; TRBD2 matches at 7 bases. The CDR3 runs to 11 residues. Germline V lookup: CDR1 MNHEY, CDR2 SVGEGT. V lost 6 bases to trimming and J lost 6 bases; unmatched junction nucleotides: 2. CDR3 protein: CASSWGGEQYF. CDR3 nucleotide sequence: TGTGCCAGCAGCTGGGGGGGCGAGCAGTACTTC.

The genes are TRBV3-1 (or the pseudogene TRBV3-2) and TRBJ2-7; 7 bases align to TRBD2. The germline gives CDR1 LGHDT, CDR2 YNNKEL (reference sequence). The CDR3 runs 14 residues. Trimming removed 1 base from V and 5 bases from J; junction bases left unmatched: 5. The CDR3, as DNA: TGTGCCAGCAGCCAAGGACTAGCAGCCCACGAGCAGTACTTC. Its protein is CASSQGLAAHEQYF.

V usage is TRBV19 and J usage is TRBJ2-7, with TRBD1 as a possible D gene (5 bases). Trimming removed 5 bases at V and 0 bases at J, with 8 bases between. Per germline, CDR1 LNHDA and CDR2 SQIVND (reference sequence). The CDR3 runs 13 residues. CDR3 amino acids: CASSLDTSYEQYF. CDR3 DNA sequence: TGTGCCAGTAGTCTGGACACCTCCTACGAGCAGTACTTC.

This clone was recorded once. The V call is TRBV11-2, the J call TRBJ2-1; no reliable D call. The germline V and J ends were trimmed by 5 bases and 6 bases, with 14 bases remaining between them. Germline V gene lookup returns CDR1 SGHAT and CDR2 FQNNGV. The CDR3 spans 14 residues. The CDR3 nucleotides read TGTGCCAGCAGCACGTCGACTGGTCCCAATGAGCAGTTCTTC. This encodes CASSTSTGPNEQFF.

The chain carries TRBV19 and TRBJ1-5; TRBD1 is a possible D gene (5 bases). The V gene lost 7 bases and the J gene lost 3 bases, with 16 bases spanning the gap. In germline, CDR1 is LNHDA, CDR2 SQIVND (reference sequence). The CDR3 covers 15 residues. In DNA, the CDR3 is TGTGCCAGTACCTCGATGTGGGGCAACAATCAGCCCCAGCATTTT. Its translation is CASTSMWGNNQPQHF.

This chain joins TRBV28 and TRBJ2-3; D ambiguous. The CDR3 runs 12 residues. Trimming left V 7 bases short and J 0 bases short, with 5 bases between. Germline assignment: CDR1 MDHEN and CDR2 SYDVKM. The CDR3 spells CASISSTDTQYF. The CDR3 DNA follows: TGTGCCAGCATCTCCAGCACAGATACGCAGTATTTT.

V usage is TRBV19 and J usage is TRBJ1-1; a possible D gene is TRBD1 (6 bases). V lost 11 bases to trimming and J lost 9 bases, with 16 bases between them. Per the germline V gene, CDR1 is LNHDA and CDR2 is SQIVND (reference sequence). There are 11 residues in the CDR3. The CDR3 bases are TGTGCCTCGTACCGGGGGGGCCAAGCTTTCTTT. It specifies CASYRGGQAFF.

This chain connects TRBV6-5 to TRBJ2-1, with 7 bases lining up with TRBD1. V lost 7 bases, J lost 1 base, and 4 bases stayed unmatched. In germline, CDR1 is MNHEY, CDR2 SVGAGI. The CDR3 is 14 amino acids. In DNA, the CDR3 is TGTGCCAGCATCCGCAGGGGGTCCTACAATGAGCAGTTCTTC. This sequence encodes CASIRRGSYNEQFF.